The rows below give T cell receptor beta chains drawn from one sample of a study of shared clonotypes between healthy human individuals. Only in-frame clones appear in the TCRdb table, and some are missing; sequencing was by immunoSEQ multiplex PCR. The sample has nearly 1 million clones; more than 75% are singletons. The specimen sequenced was memory CD4+ T cells sorted from blood. These receptors all come from a man between 18 and 35 years old in good health. The CDR3 runs from the conserved cysteine through the conserved F or W. Each record gives: V gene, D gene, J gene, clone size, CDR3 length, CDR3 DNA, CDR3 protein. A D gene is named only where the DNA matches it firmly. Only part of the rows carry a size: once, few, many, or a class if the clone is expanded.

V: TRBV4-3; D: -; J: TRBJ2-2; size: -; length: 15; DNA: TGCGCCAGCAGCCAAGATACGAGGGAGTCAGGGGAGCTGTTTTTT; CDR3: CASSQDTRESGELFF
V: TRBV6-6; D: -; J: TRBJ2-3; size: -; length: 13; DNA: TGTGCCACCTTGCGGGACGGCACAGATACGCAGTATTTT; CDR3: CATLRDGTDTQYF
V: TRBV4-1; D: -; J: TRBJ1-1; size: many; length: 17; DNA: TGCGCCAGCAACCCGGACAGACTTCGACGCATGAACACTGAAGCTTTCTTT; CDR3: CASNPDRLRRMNTEAFF
V: TRBV7-9; D: TRBD1; J: TRBJ1-2; size: -; length: 17; DNA: TGTGCCAGCAGCTTAGACAGGGGCACCACCGTTAACTATGGCTACACCTTC; CDR3: CASSLDRGTTVNYGYTF
V: TRBV28; D: TRBD1; J: TRBJ1-6; size: -; length: 15; DNA: TGTGCCAGCAGAGAGAACAGGGGGCAGAATTCACCCCTCCACTTT; CDR3: CASRENRGQNSPLHF
V: TRBV12-1; D: -; J: TRBJ2-1; size: -; length: 16; DNA: TGTGCCAGCAGCTGCGTGCTAGCGGGAGTTCCATACGAGCAGTTCTTC; CDR3: CASSCVLAGVPYEQFF
V: TRBV6-1; D: TRBD1; J: TRBJ2-7; size: -; length: 14; DNA: TGTGCCAGCAGGAGAAGACAGGGTGACTACGAGCAGTACTTC; CDR3: CASRRRQGDYEQYF
V: TRBV21-1; D: -; J: TRBJ2-5; size: -; length: 15; DNA: TGTGCCAGCAGCCCGACTAGAGGGTTATGGGAGACCCAGTACTTC; CDR3: CASSPTRGLWETQYF
V: TRBV6-1; D: TRBD1; J: TRBJ2-3; size: -; length: 13; DNA: TGTGCCAGCGACAGGGGTAGCACAGATACGCAGTATTTT; CDR3: CASDRGSTDTQYF
V: TRBV2; D: -; J: TRBJ1-5; size: -; length: 14; DNA: TGTGCCAGCAGTGATCGTAGCGATAGTCAGCCCCAGCATTTT; CDR3: CASSDRSDSQPQHF
V: TRBV19; D: -; J: TRBJ2-5; size: few; length: 13; DNA: TGTGCCAGTAGTACGGGACTGGAAGAGACCCAGTACTTC; CDR3: CASSTGLEETQYF
V: TRBV7-9; D: -; J: TRBJ1-1; size: -; length: 15; DNA: TGTGCCAGCAGCTTATTATGGTCGGCGAACACTGAAGCTTTCTTT; CDR3: CASSLLWSANTEAFF
V: TRBV6-4; D: -; J: TRBJ2-1; size: -; length: 13; DNA: TGTGCCAGCAGCGCGTCTGGAGGAGGTGAGCAGTTCTTC; CDR3: CASSASGGGEQFF
V: TRBV30; D: -; J: TRBJ2-1; size: -; length: 13; DNA: TGTGCCTGGAGTGTAAGGCTTAACAATGAGCAGTTCTTC; CDR3: CAWSVRLNNEQFF
V: TRBV5-1; D: TRBD2; J: TRBJ2-7; size: -; length: 15; DNA: TGCGCCAGCTGCTCTGGGACTAGCGGGAGCAACGAGCAGTACTTC; CDR3: CASCSGTSGSNEQYF
V: TRBV6-1; D: -; J: TRBJ1-5; size: -; length: 13; DNA: TGTGCCAGCAGTGAATCAGGGTCTCAGCCCCAGCATTTT; CDR3: CASSESGSQPQHF
V: TRBV7-9; D: -; J: TRBJ2-1; size: -; length: 13; DNA: TGTGCCAGCAGCTTAGGAGGGTCCAATGAGCAGTTCTTC; CDR3: CASSLGGSNEQFF
V: TRBV18; D: -; J: TRBJ1-3; size: -; length: 15; DNA: TGTGCCAGCTCACCCTCAGGGTTCTCTGGAAACACCATATATTTT; CDR3: CASSPSGFSGNTIYF
V: TRBV30; D: -; J: TRBJ2-5; size: -; length: 12; DNA: TGTGCCTGGAGTGCCCCCGGGGAGACCCAGTACTTC; CDR3: CAWSAPGETQYF
V: TRBV9; D: -; J: TRBJ2-3; size: -; length: 15; DNA: TGTGCCAGCAGCGTAGGGGGACGGCAGGGAGATACGCAGTATTTT; CDR3: CASSVGGRQGDTQYF
V: TRBV7-2; D: TRBD1; J: TRBJ1-3; size: -; length: 17; DNA: TGTGCCAGCAGCCCGGGACAGGGGCGTTACTCTGGAAACACCATATATTTT; CDR3: CASSPGQGRYSGNTIYF
V: TRBV11-3; D: -; J: TRBJ2-1; size: -; length: 17; DNA: TGTGCCAGCAGCTTAGATGAGGCGGGGAGCTCCTACAATGAGCAGTTCTTC; CDR3: CASSLDEAGSSYNEQFF
V: TRBV9; D: -; J: TRBJ2-3; size: -; length: 14; DNA: TGTGCCAGCAGCGCACTTGGGGATTCCGATACGCAGTATTTT; CDR3: CASSALGDSDTQYF
V: TRBV5-1; D: -; J: TRBJ1-1; size: -; length: 17; DNA: TGCGCCAGCAGCCCAGACCTCAGACAGACTTTGAACACTGAAGCTTTCTTT; CDR3: CASSPDLRQTLNTEAFF
V: TRBV6-5; D: -; J: TRBJ2-1; size: -; length: 13; DNA: TGTGCCGCACAAGGTAGGGGCAGGAATGAGCAGTTCTTC; CDR3: CAAQGRGRNEQFF
V: TRBV6-6; D: -; J: TRBJ1-5; size: many; length: 15; DNA: TGTGCCAGCACCAGAGGGTGGGACTACGGGCAGCCCCAGCATTTT; CDR3: CASTRGWDYGQPQHF
V: TRBV2; D: -; J: TRBJ1-2; size: few; length: 12; DNA: TGTGCCAGCAGCAAGACGCCCCTTTCAGGCACCTTC; CDR3: CASSKTPLSGTF
V: TRBV14; D: -; J: TRBJ2-1; size: -; length: 15; DNA: TGTGCCAGCAGCCAAGATGTTGCTAGTTTCAATGAGCAGTTCTTC; CDR3: CASSQDVASFNEQFF
V: TRBV7-8; D: TRBD2; J: TRBJ2-7; size: -; length: 14; DNA: TGTGCCAGCAGCCAGGGACTAGCGGGCTACGAGCAGTACTTC; CDR3: CASSQGLAGYEQYF
V: TRBV7-9; D: -; J: TRBJ2-7; size: -; length: 13; DNA: TGTGCCAGCAGCTTAGCTGAGCCCTACGAGCAGTACTTC; CDR3: CASSLAEPYEQYF
V: TRBV6-5; D: TRBD2; J: TRBJ2-3; size: -; length: 15; DNA: TGTGCCAGCAGCCTAGCGGGAGGTCGGGGAGATACGCAGTATTTT; CDR3: CASSLAGGRGDTQYF
V: TRBV29-1; D: TRBD2; J: TRBJ2-1; size: -; length: 11; DNA: TGCAGCGTGGATACTAGCGATGAGCAGTTCTTC; CDR3: CSVDTSDEQFF
V: TRBV7-8; D: -; J: TRBJ2-2; size: -; length: 13; DNA: TGTGCCAGCAGCTCTGATTTTCGGGGGGAGCTGTTTTTT; CDR3: CASSSDFRGELFF
V: TRBV10-3; D: TRBD1; J: TRBJ1-6; size: -; length: 14; DNA: TGTGCCATCAGTGACAGGGGGCTAGATTCACCCCTCCACTTT; CDR3: CAISDRGLDSPLHF
V: TRBV9; D: -; J: TRBJ2-5; size: -; length: 14; DNA: TGTGCCAGCAGCGTAGGTCCGGAGAGGGAGACCCAGTACTTC; CDR3: CASSVGPERETQYF
V: TRBV2; D: -; J: TRBJ2-7; size: -; length: 12; DNA: TGTGCCAGCAATCGCGGACCCTACGAGCAGTACTTC; CDR3: CASNRGPYEQYF